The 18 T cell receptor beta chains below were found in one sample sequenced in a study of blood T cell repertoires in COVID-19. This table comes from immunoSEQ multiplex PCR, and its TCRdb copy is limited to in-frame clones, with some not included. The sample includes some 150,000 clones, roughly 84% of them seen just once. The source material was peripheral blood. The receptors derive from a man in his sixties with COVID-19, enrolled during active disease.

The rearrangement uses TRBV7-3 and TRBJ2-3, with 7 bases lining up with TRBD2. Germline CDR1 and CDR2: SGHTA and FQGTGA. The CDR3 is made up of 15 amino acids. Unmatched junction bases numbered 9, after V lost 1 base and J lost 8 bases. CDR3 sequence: CASSLMSSGSSTQYF. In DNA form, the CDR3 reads TGTGCCAGCAGCTTAATGTCTAGCGGTTCGAGTACGCAGTATTTT.

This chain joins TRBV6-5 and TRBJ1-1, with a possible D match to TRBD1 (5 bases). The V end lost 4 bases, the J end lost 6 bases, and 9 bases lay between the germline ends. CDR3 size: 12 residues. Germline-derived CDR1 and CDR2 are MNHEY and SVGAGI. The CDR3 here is CASSFGGPEAFF. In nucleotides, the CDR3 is TGTGCCAGCAGTTTCGGGGGTCCTGAAGCTTTCTTT.

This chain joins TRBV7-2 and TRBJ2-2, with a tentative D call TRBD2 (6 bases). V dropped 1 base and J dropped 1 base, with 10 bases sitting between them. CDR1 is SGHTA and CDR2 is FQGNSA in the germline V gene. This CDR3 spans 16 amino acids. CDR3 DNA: TGTGCCAGCAGCTTAGGAGGAGGGCTGAACACCGGGGAGCTGTTTTTT. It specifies CASSLGGGLNTGELFF.

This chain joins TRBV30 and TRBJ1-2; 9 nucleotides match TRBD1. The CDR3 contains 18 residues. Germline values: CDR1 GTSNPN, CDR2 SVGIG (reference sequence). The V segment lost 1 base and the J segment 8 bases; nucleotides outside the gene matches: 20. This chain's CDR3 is CAWSGRYPPGQGMKGYTF. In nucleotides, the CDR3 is TGTGCCTGGAGTGGACGGTATCCTCCGGGACAGGGAATGAAGGGCTACACCTTC. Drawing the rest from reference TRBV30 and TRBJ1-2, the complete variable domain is SQTIHQWPATLVQPVGSPLSLECTVEGTSNPNLYWYRQAAGRGLQLLFYSVGIGQISSEVPQNLSASRPQDRQFILSSKKLLLSDSGFYLCAWSGRYPPGQGMKGYTFGSGTRLTVV.

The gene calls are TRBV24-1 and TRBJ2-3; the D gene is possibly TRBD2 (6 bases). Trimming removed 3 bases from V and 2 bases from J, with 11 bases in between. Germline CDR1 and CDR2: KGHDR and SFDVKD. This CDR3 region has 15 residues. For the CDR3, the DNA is TGTGCCACCAGTGATCCCGGGACTCTCACAGATACGCAGTATTTT. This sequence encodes CATSDPGTLTDTQYF.

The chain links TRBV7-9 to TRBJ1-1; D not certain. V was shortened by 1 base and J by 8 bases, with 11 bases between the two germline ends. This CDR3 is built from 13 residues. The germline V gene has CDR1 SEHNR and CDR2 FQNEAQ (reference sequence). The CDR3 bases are TGTGCCAGCAGCTTAGTAGTCGCAGGCGAAGCTTTCTTT. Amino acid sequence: CASSLVVAGEAFF. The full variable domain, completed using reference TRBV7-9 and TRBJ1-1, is DTGVSQNPRHKITKRGQNVTFRCDPISEHNRLYWYRQTLGQGPEFLTYFQNEAQLEKSRLLSDRFSAERPKGSFSTLEIQRTEQGDSAMYLCASSLVVAGEAFFGQGTRLTVV.

CDR3 nucleotide sequence: TGTGCCAGCAGCTTATCTGACACACACACTGAAGCTTTCTTT. This translates into CASSLSDTHTEAFF. This sequence joins TRBV11-3 and TRBJ1-1; D not certain. The CDR3 consists of 14 residues. Germline V gene sequence: CDR1 SGHNT, CDR2 YENEEA. The ends were cut back, 2 bases at V and 3 bases at J, with 10 bases in the middle.

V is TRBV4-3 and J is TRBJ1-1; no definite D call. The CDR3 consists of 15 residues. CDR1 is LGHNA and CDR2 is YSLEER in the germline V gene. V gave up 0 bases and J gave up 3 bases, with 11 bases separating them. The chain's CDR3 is CASSQEEGMDTEAFF. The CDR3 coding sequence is TGCGCCAGCAGCCAAGAGGAGGGAATGGACACTGAAGCTTTCTTT.

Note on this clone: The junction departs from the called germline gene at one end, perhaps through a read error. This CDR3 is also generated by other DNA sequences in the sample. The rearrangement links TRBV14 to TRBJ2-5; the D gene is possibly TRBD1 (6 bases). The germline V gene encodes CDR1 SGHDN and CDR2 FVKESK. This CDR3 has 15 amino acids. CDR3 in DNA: TGCGCCAGCAGCCACTACGGGACACATCAAGAGACCCAGTACTTC. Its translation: CASSHYGTHQETQYF.

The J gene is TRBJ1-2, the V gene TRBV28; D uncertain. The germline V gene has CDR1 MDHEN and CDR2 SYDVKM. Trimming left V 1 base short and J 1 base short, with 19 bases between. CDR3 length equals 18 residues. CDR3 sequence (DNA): TGTGCCAGCAGTTTATTCGCCCCAGGCCCAAATTTTAACTATGGCTACACCTTC. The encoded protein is CASSLFAPGPNFNYGYTF.

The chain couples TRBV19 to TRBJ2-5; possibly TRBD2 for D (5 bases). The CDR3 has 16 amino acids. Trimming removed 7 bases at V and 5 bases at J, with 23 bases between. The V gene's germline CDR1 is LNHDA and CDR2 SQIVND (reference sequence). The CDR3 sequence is CASMTTGSRLGETQYF. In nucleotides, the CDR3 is TGTGCCAGTATGACAACGGGAAGCCGTTTAGGGGAGACCCAGTACTTC. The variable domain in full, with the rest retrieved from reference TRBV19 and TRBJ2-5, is DGGITQSPKYLFRKEGQNVTLSCEQNLNHDAMYWYRQDPGQGLRLIYYSQIVNDFQKGDIAEGYSVSREKKESFPLTVTSAQKNPTAFYLCASMTTGSRLGETQYFGPGTRLLVL.

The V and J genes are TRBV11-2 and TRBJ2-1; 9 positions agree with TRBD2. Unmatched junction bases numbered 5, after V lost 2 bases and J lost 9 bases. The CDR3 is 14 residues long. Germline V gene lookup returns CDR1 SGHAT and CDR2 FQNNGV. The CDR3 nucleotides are TGTGCCAGCAGCTTACTGCGGGAGGGCAGTGAGCAGTTCTTC. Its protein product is CASSLLREGSEQFF.

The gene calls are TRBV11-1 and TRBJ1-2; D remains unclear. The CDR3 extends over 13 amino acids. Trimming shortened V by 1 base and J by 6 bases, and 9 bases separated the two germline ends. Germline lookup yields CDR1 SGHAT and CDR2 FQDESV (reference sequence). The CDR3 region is CASSLDRQDGYTF. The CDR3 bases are TGTGCCAGCAGCTTAGACCGGCAGGATGGCTACACCTTC.

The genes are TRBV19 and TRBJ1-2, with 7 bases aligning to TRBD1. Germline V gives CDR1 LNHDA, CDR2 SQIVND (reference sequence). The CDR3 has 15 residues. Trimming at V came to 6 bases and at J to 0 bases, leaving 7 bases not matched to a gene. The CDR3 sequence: CASSLGTASNYGYTF. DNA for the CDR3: TGTGCCAGTAGCCTAGGGACAGCGTCTAACTATGGCTACACCTTC.

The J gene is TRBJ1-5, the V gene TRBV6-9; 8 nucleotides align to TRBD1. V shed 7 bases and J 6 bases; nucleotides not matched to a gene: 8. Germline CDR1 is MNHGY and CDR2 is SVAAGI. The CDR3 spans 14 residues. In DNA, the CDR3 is TGTGCCAGCAACGAGACAGGGGATCTTCAGCCCCAGCATTTT. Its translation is CASNETGDLQPQHF.

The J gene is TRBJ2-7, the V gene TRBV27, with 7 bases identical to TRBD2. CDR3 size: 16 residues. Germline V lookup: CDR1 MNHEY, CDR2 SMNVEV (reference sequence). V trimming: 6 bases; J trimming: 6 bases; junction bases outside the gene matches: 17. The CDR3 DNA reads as TGTGCCAGCAGCTGGTGGGGGGGGGACCCTGGTTTCGAGCAGTACTTC. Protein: CASSWWGGDPGFEQYF.

The CDR3 loop is CASSLSRAGGSDTQYF. The CDR3 nucleotides read TGTGCCAGCAGCTTAAGCCGGGCGGGAGGGTCAGATACGCAGTATTTT. The J gene is TRBJ2-3, the V gene TRBV7-2, with 9 bases identical to TRBD2. This CDR3 spans 16 amino acids. V lost 2 bases to trimming and J lost 4 bases; unmatched junction nucleotides: 7. CDR1 is SGHTA and CDR2 is FQGNSA in the germline V gene.

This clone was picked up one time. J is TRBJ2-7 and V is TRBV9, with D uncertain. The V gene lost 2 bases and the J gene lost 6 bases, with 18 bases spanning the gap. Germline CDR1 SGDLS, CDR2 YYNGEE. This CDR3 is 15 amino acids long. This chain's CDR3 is CASSVANLESAEQYF. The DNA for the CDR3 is TGTGCCAGCAGCGTTGCAAACCTGGAAAGCGCCGAGCAGTACTTC.